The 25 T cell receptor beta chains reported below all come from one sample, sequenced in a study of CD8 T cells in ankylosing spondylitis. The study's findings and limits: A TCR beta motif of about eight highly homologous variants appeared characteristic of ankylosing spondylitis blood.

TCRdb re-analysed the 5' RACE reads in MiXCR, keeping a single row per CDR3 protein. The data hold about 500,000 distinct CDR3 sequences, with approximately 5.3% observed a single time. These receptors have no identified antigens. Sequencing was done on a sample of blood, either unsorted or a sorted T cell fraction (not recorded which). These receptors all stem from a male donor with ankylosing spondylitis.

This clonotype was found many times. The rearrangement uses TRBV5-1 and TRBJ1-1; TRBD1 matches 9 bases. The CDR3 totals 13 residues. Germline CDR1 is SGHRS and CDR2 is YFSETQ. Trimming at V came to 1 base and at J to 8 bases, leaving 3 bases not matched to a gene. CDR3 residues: CASSLNRGLEAFF. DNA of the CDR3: TGCGCCAGCAGCTTGAACAGGGGGCTAGAAGCTTTCTTT.

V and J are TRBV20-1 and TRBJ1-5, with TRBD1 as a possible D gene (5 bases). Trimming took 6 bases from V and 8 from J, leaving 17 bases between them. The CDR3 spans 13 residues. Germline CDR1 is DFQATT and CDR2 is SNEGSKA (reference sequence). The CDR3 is CSALKDSREPQHF. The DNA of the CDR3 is TGCAGTGCCCTTAAAGACAGTCGGGAGCCCCAGCATTTT.

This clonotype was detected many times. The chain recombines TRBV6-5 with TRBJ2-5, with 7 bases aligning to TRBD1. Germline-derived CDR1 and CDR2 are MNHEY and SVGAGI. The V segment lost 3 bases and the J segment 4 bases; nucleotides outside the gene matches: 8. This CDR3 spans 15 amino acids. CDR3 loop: CASSYGDSAPETQYF. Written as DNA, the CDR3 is TGTGCCAGCAGTTATGGGGACAGTGCTCCAGAGACCCAGTACTTC.

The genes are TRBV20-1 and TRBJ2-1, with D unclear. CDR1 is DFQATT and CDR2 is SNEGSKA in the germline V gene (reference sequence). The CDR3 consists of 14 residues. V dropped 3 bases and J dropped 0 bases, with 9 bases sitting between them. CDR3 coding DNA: TGCAGTGCTAGGTTCGGTGGCTCCTACAATGAGCAGTTCTTC. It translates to CSARFGGSYNEQFF.

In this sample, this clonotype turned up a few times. The CDR3 nucleotides read TGTGCCAGCAGCCAAGGCGCGGTAGTTGGCTACGAGCAGTACTTC. Translating gives CASSQGAVVGYEQYF. The V call is TRBV3-1, the J call TRBJ2-7, with D unresolved. This CDR3 comprises 15 residues. V was trimmed by 1 base and J by 3 bases, leaving 13 bases between them. Germline loops: CDR1 LGHDT, CDR2 YNNKEL (reference sequence).

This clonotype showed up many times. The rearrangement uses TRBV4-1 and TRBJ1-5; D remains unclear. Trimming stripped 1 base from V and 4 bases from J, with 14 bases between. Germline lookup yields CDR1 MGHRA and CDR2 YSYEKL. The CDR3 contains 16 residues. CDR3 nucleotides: TGCGCCAGCAGCCAAGGGGCAGGCCGAAGGAATCAGCCCCAGCATTTT. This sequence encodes CASSQGAGRRNQPQHF.

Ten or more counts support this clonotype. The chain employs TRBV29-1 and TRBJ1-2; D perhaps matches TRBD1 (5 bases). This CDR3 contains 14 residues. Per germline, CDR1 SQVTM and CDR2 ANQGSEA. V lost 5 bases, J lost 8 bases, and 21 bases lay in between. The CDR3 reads CSVSRGPRAGGYTF. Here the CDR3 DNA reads TGCAGCGTTTCAAGGGGACCAAGAGCGGGAGGCTACACCTTC.

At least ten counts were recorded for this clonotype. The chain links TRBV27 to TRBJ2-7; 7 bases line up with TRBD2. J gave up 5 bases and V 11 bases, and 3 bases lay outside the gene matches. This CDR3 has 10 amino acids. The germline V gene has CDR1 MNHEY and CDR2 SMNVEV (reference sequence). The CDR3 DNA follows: TGTGCCGCCCGGGGGGACGAGCAGTACTTC. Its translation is CAARGDEQYF.

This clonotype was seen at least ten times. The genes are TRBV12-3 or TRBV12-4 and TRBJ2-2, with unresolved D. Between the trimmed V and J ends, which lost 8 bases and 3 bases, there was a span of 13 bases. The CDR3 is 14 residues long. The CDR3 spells CASFKQTYTGELFF. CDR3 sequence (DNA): TGTGCCAGCTTTAAGCAGACTTACACCGGGGAGCTGTTTTTT.

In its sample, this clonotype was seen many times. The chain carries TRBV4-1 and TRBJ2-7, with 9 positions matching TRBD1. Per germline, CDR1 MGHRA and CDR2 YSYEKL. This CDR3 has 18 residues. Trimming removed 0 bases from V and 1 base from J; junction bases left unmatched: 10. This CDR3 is CASSQDVSRTGVSYEQYF. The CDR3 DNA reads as TGCGCCAGCAGCCAAGATGTCTCTAGGACAGGGGTTTCCTACGAGCAGTACTTC.

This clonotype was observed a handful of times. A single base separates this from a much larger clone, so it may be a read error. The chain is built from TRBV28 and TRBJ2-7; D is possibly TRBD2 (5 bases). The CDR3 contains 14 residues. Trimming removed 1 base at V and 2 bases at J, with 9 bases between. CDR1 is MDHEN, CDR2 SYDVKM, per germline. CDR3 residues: CASSLYPGTYEQYF. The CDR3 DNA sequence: TGTGCCAGCAGTTTATACCCGGGGACCTACGAGCAGTACTTC.

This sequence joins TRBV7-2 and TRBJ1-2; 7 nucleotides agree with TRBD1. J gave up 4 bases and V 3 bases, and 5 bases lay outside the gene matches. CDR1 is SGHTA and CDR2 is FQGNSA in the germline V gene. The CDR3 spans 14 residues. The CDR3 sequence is CASSLTGFLYGYTF. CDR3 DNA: TGTGCCAGCAGCTTGACAGGGTTTCTCTATGGCTACACCTTC.

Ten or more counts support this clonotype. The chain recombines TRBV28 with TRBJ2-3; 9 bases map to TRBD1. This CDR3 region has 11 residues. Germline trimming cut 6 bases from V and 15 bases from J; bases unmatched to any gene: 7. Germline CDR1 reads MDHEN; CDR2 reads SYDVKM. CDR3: CASSWDREVYF. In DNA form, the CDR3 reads TGTGCCAGCAGCTGGGACAGGGAGGTCTATTTT.

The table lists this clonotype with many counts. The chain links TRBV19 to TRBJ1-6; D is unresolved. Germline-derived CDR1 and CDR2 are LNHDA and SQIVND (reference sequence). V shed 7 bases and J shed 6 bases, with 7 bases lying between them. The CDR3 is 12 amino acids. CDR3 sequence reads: CASNQPNSPLHF. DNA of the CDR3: TGTGCCAGTAACCAGCCTAATTCACCCCTCCACTTT. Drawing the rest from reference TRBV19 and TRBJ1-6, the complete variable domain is DGGITQSPKYLFRKEGQNVTLSCEQNLNHDAMYWYRQDPGQGLRLIYYSQIVNDFQKGDIAEGYSVSREKKESFPLTVTSAQKNPTAFYLCASNQPNSPLHFGNGTRLTVT.

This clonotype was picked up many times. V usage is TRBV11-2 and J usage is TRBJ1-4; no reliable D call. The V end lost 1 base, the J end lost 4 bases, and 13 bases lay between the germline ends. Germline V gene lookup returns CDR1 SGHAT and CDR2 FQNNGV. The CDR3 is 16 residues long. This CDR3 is CASSLARQMYNEKLFF. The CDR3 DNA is TGTGCCAGCAGCTTAGCAAGGCAGATGTATAATGAAAAACTGTTTTTT.

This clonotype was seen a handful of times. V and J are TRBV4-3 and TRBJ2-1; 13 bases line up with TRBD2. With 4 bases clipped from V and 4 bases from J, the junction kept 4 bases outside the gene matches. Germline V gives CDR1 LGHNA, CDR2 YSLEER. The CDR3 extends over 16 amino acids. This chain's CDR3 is CASSPGLAGFYNEQFF. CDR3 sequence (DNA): TGCGCCAGCAGCCCGGGACTAGCGGGGTTTTACAATGAGCAGTTCTTC.

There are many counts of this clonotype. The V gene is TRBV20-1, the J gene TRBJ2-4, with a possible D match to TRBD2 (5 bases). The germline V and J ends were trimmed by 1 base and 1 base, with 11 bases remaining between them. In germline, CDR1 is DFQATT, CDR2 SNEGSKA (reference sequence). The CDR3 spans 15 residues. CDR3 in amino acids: CSARAAGEAKNIQYF. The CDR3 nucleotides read TGCAGTGCTAGAGCCGCTGGGGAGGCCAAAAACATTCAGTACTTC.

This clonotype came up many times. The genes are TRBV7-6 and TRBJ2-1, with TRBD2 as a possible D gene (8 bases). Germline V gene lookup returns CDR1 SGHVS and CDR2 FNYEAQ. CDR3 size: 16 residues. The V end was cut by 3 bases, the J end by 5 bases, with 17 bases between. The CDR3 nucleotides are TGTGCCAGCAGCTTGTTAGCGGGACAGCCGAACAATGAGCAGTTCTTC. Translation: CASSLLAGQPNNEQFF.

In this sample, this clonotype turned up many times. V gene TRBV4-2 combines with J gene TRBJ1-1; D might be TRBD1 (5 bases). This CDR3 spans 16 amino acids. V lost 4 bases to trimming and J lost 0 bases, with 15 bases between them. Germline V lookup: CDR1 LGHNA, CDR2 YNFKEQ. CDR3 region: CASSLGGLEMNTEAFF. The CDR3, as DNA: TGTGCCAGCAGCCTCGGGGGGTTGGAGATGAACACTGAAGCTTTCTTT.

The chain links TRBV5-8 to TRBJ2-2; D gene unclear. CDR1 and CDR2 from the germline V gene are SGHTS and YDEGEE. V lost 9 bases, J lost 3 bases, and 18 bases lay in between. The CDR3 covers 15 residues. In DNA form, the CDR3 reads TGTGCCATGAGACCCAGGCGCTCCTACACCGGGGAGCTGTTTTTT. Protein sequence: CAMRPRRSYTGELFF.

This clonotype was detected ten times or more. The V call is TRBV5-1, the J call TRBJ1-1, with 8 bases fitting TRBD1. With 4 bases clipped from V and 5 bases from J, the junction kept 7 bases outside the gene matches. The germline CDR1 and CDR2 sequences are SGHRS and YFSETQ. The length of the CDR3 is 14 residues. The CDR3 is CASSPGQGMTEAFF. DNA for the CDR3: TGCGCCAGCAGCCCTGGACAGGGAATGACTGAAGCTTTCTTT.

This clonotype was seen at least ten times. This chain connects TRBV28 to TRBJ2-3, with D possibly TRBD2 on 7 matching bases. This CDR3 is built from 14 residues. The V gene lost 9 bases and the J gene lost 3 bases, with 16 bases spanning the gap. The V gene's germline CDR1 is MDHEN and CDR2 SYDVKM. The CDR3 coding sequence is TGTGCCAGTTTAGGGGGAGGGCCGACAGATACGCAGTATTTT. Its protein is CASLGGGPTDTQYF.

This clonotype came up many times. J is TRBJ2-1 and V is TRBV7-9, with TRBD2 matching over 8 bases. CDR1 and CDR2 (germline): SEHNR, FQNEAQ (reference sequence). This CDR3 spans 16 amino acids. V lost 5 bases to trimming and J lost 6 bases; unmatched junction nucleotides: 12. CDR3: CASSLRGTSEGNEQFF. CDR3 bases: TGTGCCAGCAGCCTTCGTGGGACTAGTGAGGGCAATGAGCAGTTCTTC.

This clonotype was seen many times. The CDR3 nucleotides are TGTGCCAGCAGCTTAAACCGTTCACCCCTCCACTTT. As protein: CASSLNRSPLHF. The gene calls are TRBV7-2 and TRBJ1-6, with D unclear. This CDR3 contains 12 residues. Trimming cost V 2 bases and J 9 bases, with 5 bases left between them. Germline values: CDR1 SGHTA, CDR2 FQGNSA. The entire variable domain, with the rest obtained from reference TRBV7-2 and TRBJ1-6, is as follows: GAGVSQSPSNKVTEKGKDVELRCDPISGHTALYWYRQSLGQGLEFLIYFQGNSAPDKSGLPSDRFSAERTGGSVSTLTIQRTQQEDSAVYLCASSLNRSPLHFGNGTRLTVT.

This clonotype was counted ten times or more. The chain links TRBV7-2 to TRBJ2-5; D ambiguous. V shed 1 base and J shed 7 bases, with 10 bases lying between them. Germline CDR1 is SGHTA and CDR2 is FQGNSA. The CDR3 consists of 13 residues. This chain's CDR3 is CASSLEGMGTQYF. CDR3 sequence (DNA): TGTGCCAGCAGCTTAGAAGGGATGGGGACCCAGTACTTC.